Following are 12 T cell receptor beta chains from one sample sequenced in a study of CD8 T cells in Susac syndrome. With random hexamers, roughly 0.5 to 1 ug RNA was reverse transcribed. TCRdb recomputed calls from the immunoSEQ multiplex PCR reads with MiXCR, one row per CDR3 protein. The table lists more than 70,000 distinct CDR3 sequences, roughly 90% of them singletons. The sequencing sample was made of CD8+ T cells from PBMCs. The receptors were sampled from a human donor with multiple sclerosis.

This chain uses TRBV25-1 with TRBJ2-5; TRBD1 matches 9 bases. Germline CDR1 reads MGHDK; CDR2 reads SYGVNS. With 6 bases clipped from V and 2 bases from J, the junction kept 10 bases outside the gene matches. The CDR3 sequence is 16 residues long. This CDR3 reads CASRGTGGLFQETQYF. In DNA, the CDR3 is TGTGCCAGCAGGGGTACAGGGGGCCTTTTTCAAGAGACCCAGTACTTC.

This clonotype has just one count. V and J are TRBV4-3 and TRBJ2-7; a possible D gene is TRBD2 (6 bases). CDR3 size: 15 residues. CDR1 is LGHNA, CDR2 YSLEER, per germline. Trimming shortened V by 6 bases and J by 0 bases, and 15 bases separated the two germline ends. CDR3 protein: CASRVNLASSYEQYF. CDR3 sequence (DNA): TGCGCCAGCAGGGTAAATCTAGCGTCCTCCTACGAGCAGTACTTC.

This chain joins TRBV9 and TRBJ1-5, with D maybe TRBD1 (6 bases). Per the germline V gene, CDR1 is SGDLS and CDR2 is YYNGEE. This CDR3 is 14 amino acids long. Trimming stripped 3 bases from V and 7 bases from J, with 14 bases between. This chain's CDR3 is CASSETGIRQPQHF. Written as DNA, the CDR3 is TGTGCCAGCAGCGAAACAGGGATCAGACAGCCCCAGCATTTT.

The CDR3 loop reads CASSPHRGGNTIYF. The CDR3 coding sequence is TGTGCCAGCAGCCCCCACAGGGGGGGAAACACCATATATTTT. The V and J genes are TRBV7-8 and TRBJ1-3; 8 bases align to TRBD1. The CDR3 is 14 residues long. Germline trimming cut 5 bases from V and 4 bases from J; bases unmatched to any gene: 4. Germline V gene sequence: CDR1 SGHVS, CDR2 FQNEAQ.

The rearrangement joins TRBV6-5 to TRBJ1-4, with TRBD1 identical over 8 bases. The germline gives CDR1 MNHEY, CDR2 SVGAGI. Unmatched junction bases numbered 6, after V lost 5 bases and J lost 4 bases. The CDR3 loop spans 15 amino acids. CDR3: CASSTRTGFNEKLFF. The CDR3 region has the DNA TGTGCCAGCAGTACCCGGACAGGGTTTAATGAAAAACTGTTTTTT.

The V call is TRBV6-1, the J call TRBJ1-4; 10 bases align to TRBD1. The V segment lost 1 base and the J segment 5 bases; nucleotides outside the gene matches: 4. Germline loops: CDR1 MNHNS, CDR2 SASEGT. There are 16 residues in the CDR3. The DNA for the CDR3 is TGTGCCAGCAGTGAAGTAAAGGGACAGGGGAATGAAAAACTGTTTTTT. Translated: CASSEVKGQGNEKLFF.

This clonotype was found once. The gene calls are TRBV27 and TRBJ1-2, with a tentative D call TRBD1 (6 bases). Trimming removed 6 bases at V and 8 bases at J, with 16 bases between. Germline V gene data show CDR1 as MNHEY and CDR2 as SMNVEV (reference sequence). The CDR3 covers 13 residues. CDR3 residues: CASRANTGRGYTF. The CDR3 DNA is TGTGCCAGCAGAGCGAATACAGGGAGGGGCTACACCTTC.

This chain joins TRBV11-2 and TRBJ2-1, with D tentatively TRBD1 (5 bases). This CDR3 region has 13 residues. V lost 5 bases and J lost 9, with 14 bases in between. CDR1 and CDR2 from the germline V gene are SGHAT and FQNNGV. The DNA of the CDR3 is TGTGCCAGCAGCCCGCCGGGTCAGGGTGAGCAGTTCTTC. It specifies CASSPPGQGEQFF.

The CDR3 nucleotides are TGTGCCAGCAGCTCCATGGGGGCGGGAGTAGGTATGGATACGCAGTATTTT. Protein product: CASSSMGAGVGMDTQYF. This chain links TRBV7-3 with TRBJ2-3; weak D call: TRBD2 (7 bases). In germline, CDR1 is SGHTA, CDR2 FQGTGA. CDR3 length: 17 residues. Deletions cut 4 bases from V and 6 bases from J, with 23 bases between.

CDR3 sequence (DNA): TGCAGTGCTAGCGGACTCCCAAGTTTCCTTGGCTACACCTTC. Protein product: CSASGLPSFLGYTF. The V call is TRBV20-1, the J call TRBJ1-2; D unresolved. Germline CDR1 and CDR2: DFQATT and SNEGSKA (reference sequence). V lost 3 bases, J lost 7 bases, and 18 bases lay in between. The CDR3 length is 14 residues.

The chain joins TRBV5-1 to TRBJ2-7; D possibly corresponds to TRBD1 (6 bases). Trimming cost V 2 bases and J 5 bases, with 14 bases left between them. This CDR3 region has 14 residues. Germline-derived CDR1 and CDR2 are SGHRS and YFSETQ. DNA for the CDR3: TGCGCCAGCAGCTTCCGACAGGAGGCCCACGAGCAGTACTTC. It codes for CASSFRQEAHEQYF.

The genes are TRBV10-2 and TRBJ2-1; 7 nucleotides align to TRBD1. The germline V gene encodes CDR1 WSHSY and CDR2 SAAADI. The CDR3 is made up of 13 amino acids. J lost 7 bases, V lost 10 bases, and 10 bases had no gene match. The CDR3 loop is CATSTGRKNEQFF. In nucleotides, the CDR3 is TGCGCCACCTCGACAGGGCGGAAGAATGAGCAGTTCTTC.